This T cell receptor beta chain emerged from a study of T cell changes during pregnancy in multiple sclerosis (dated by TCRdb to the late 2010s). Some background on the complete study: Changes in the T cell repertoire over the course of pregnancy were examined in this study in women with multiple sclerosis.

Trimming takes 2 bases from V and 3 bases from J, and the germline ends sit 11 bases apart. The germline V gene yields SNHLY for CDR1 and FYNNEI for CDR2. Counted from cysteine to phenylalanine, this CDR3 has 14 amino acids. Just the 42-base CDR3 DNA is kept, in frame starting at base 1. A remark on this clone: The antigen it binds to is not known. Base qualities are not recorded, but no much larger clone differs from it by a single base.

Receptors were amplified or captured by the immunoSEQ multiplex PCR assay. This is the immuneACCESS table as TCRdb keeps it, with only in-frame sequences that have V and J called. A part of the clones is gone; compared with another copy, unresolved V genes explain less than half, and the rest is unexplained. A total of about 100,000 clones appear in this sample, around 92% of them only once. Approximately 2% of the sample is taken by the ten largest. This sample comprised peripheral blood, obtained after pregnancy. The chain couples TRBV2 to TRBJ2-7; the D segment could be TRBD1, given 5 matching bases. This clonotype was sampled from a female donor with multiple sclerosis, enrolled in a pregnancy study. DNA sequence: TGTGCCAGCAGTGAAACAGGACCGATCTACGAGCAGTACTTC. It codes for CASSETGPIYEQYF.